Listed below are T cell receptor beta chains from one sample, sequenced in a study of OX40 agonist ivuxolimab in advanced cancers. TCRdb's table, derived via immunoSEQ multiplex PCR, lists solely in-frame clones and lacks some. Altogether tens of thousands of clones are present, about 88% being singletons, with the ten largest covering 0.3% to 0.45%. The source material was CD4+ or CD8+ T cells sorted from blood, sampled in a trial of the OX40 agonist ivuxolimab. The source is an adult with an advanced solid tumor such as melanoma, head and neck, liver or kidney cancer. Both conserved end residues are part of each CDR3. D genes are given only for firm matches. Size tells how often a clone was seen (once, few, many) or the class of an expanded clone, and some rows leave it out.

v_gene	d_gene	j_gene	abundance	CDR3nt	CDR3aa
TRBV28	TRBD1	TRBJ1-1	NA	TGTGCCAGCAGTCTATACGGGAGACAGGGGTGGACTGAAGCTTTCTTT	CASSLYGRQGWTEAFF
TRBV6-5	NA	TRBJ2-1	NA	TGTGCCAGCAGTTACCGGGGGCCGTCCTACAATGAGCAGTTCTTC	CASSYRGPSYNEQFF
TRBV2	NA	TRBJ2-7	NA	TGTGCCAGCAGTACCTTGGGCGGTTTATACGAGCAGTACTTC	CASSTLGGLYEQYF
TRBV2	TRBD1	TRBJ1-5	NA	TGTGCCAGCAGTGAGCAGGGGGCCGGTCAGCCCCAGCATTTT	CASSEQGAGQPQHF
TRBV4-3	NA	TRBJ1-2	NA	TGCGCCAGCAGCCAAGAGGGCAGCTATGGGGGCTACACCTTC	CASSQEGSYGGYTF
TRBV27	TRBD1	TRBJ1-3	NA	TGTGCCAGCAGTTCGGAGGGGGCAGGGGGAAACACCATATATTTT	CASSSEGAGGNTIYF
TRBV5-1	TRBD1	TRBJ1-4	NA	TGCGCCAGCAGCTTGCTAGGGACAGAAACTGAAAAACTGTTTTTT	CASSLLGTETEKLFF
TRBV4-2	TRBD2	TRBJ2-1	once	TGTGCCAGCAGCCAAGATTTCGGGGGGTCCTACAATGAGCAGTTCTTC	CASSQDFGGSYNEQFF
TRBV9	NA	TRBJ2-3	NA	TGTGCCAGCAGCGTAGGGAATTTGGAATCCGGCGATACGCAGTATTTT	CASSVGNLESGDTQYF
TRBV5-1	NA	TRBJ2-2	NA	TGCGCCAGCAGCCTCGGGACTGGGGACACCGGGGAGCTGTTTTTT	CASSLGTGDTGELFF
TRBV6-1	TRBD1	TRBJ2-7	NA	TGTGCCAGCAGTGGGGGACAGGGTAACTACGAGCAGTACTTC	CASSGGQGNYEQYF